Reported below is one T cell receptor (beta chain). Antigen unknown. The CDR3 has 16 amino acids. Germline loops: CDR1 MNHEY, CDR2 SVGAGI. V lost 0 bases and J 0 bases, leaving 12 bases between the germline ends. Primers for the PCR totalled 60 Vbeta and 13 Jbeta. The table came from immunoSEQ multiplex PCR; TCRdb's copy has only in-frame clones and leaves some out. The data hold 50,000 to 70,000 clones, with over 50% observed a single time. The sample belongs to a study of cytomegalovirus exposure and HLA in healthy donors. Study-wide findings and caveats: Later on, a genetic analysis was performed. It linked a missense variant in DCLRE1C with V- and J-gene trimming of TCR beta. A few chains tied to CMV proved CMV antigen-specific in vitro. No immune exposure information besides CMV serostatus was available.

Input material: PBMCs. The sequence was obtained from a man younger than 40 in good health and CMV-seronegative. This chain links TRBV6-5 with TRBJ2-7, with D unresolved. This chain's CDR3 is CASSYSGTGDSYEQYF. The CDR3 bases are TGTGCCAGCAGTTACTCAGGCACGGGTGACTCCTACGAGCAGTACTTC.